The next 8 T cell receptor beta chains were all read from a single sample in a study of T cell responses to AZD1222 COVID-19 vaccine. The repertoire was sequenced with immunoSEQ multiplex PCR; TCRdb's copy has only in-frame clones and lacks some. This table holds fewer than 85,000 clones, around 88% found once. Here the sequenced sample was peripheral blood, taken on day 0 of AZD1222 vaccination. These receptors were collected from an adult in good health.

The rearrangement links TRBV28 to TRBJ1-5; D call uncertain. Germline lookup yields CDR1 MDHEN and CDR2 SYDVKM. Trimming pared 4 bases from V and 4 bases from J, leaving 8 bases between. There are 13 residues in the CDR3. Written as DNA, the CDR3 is TGTGCCAGCAGTTCCCCCCAGAATCAGCCCCAGCATTTT. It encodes CASSSPQNQPQHF.

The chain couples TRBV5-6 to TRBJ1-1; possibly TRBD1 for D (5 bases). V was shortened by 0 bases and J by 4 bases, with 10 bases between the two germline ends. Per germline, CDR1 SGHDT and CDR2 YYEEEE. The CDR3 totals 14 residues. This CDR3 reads CASSLGGGTTEAFF. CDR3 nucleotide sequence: TGTGCCAGCAGCTTGGGCGGCGGGACCACTGAAGCTTTCTTT.

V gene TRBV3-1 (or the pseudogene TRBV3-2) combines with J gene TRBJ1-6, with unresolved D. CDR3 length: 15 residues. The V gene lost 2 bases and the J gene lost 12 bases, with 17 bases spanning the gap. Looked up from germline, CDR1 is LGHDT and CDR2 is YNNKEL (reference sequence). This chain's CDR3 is CASSQKPGPIVPLHF. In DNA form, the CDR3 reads TGTGCCAGCAGCCAAAAACCGGGTCCAATTGTACCCCTCCACTTT.

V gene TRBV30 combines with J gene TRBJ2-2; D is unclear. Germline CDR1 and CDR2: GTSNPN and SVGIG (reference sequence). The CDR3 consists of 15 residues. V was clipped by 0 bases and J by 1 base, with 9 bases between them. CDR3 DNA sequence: TGTGCCTGGAGTGTAAAATTATGGAACACCGGGGAGCTGTTTTTT. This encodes CAWSVKLWNTGELFF.

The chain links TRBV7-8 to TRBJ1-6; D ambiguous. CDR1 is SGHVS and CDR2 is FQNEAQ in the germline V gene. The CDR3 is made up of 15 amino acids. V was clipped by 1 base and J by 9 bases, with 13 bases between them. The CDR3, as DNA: TGTGCCAGCAGCTTAGATACGGCTCGGGGTTCACCCCTCCACTTT. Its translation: CASSLDTARGSPLHF.

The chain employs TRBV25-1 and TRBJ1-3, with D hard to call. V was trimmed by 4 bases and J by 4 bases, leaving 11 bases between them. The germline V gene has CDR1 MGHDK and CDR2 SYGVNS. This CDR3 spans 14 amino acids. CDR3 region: CASSAGIKGNTIYF. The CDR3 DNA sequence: TGTGCCAGCAGTGCGGGGATTAAAGGAAACACCATATATTTT. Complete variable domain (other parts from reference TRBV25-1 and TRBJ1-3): EADIYQTPRYLVIGTGKKITLECSQTMGHDKMYWYQQDPGMELHLIHYSYGVNSTEKGDLSSESTVSRIRTEHFPLTLESARPSHTSQYLCASSAGIKGNTIYFGEGSWLTVV.

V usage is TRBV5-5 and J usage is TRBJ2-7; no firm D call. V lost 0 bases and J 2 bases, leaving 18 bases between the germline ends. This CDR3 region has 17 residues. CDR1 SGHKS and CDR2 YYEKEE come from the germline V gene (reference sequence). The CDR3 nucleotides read TGTGCCAGCAGCTTGGCCATCCGTAGGCCAAACCCCTACGAGCAGTACTTC. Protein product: CASSLAIRRPNPYEQYF.

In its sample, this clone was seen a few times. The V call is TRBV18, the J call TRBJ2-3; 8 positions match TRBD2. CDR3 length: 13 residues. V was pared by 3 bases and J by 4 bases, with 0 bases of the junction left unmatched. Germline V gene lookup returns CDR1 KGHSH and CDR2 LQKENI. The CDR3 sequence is CASSPGGADTQYF. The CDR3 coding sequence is TGTGCCAGCTCACCCGGGGGGGCAGATACGCAGTATTTT.